This T cell receptor (beta chain) stems from a study of blood T cell repertoires in COVID-19 (dated by TCRdb to the early 2020s). Background on the whole study: Collaborator samples came from the United States, Italy and Spain and covered acute and convalescent phases of COVID-19. The sample metadata nearly always contained a de-identified subject ID, COVID-19 status, age in years and sex. Deeply sampled blood TCRbeta repertoires from subjects exposed to, actively infected with, or recovered from COVID-19 were included in the dataset. Samples were obtained from the ongoing ImmuneRACE study (first 160 participants) and from over 1,000 subjects provided by 6 global collaborators. The material from the prospective study consisted of cDNA or gDNA derived from T cells, B-cell-depleted T cells, or PBMCs. The repertoires were made available in a free public database intended to serve as a resource for research on the immune response to SARS-CoV-2. Where HLA class I and class II types were available, the types were taken from metadata supplied by the sample provider, not from assay-based typing.

Broad study findings and their caveats: The amount of clinical and demographic metadata varied by source and participant and was provided uncurated.

Relative to germline, V is missing 3 bases and J is missing 3 bases, with 5 bases of the junction outside any gene match. As encoded in the germline V gene (reference sequence), CDR1 is LNHDA while CDR2 is SQIVND. The CDR3 measures 15 amino acids from cysteine to phenylalanine. The retained sequence is limited to the CDR3, 45 bases, with the frame set at the first base. Collaborating institutions collected whole blood in K2EDTA tubes following their own protocols. For TCRbeta analysis, collaborators shipped samples as frozen whole blood, isolated PBMCs, or DNA extracted from either of those sample types. Turning to this clone: No antigen is known for it. Base qualities are not provided; no much larger clone lies one nucleotide away.

TCRbeta CDR3 regions were amplified from genomic DNA using the immunoSEQ Assay, a bias-controlled multiplex PCR. On the authors' methods: The number of nucleated cells in each sample was estimated from the amplification of reference gene primers within the assay. To quantify the absolute abundance of each unique TCRbeta CDR3 rearrangement, sequence reads were collapsed and filtered. For each sample, productive Simpson clonality was calculated as the square root of Simpson's diversity index across productive rearrangements. As stored in TCRdb, this immuneACCESS dataset retains in-frame rearrangements with V and J assigned. A fraction of the clones does not appear; measured against another copy, unresolved V genes explain less than half of the discrepancy, and the remainder lacks a known reason. For V, J and clone size, that table is used; D and trimming come from the DNA. For this sample the table gives some 220,000 clones, of which 70% to 90% were detected only once. More than 4% of the sample is held by the ten biggest clonotypes.

The sequencing sample was made of peripheral blood. The chain joins TRBV19 to TRBJ1-5; 7 bases in the junction line up with TRBD1. The clonotype originates from a man between 50 and 59 years old with acute or convalescent COVID-19. The DNA sequence follows: TGTGCCAGTAGTATCGGGACAGCTTTCAATCAGCCCCAGCATTTT. Its amino acids are CASSIGTAFNQPQHF.